The sequence of this TCR beta chain was determined in a study of cytomegalovirus exposure and HLA in healthy donors. PCR was performed using 60 Vbeta and 13 Jbeta primers. Sequencing used immunoSEQ multiplex PCR; TCRdb keeps in-frame clones, though not all of them. The repertoire holds approximately 100,000 clones, 76% seen once, with just under 4% in the top ten. The V gene's germline CDR1 is MNHEY and CDR2 SVGAGI. V gave up 2 bases and J gave up 2 bases, with 12 bases separating them. The CDR3 runs to 15 residues. This clone showed up just a few times. Its antigen is unidentified. Study results and caveats: Under in vitro conditions, a few CMV-associated chains were confirmed as specific for CMV antigens.

The TCR comes from a woman aged 45-65 years in good health and CMV-seropositive. This chain joins TRBV6-5 and TRBJ1-2; D possibly corresponds to TRBD1 (5 bases). Input material: PBMCs. CDR3: CASSYGGGSNYGYTF. The CDR3 nucleotides read TGTGCCAGCAGTTACGGGGGGGGTTCGAACTATGGCTACACCTTC.